The 9 T cell receptor beta chains in this list originate from one sample, sequenced in a study of T-cell memory formation after mild COVID-19. TCRdb fed the 5' RACE reads into MiXCR, producing one record per CDR3 protein. Of fewer than 400,000 distinct CDR3 sequences listed, 13% are singletons. Input material: PBMCs or a T cell subset sorted from them (not recorded which). Receptors were obtained from a man between 18 and 29 years old who had mild COVID-19 (a few samples of this study predate the infection). Cell type and time point are not known.

A few counts support this clonotype. V usage is TRBV4-1 and J usage is TRBJ2-1, with D perhaps TRBD2 (6 bases). This CDR3 comprises 13 residues. Trimming cost V 10 bases and J 7 bases, with 17 bases left between them. Germline CDR1 reads MGHRA; CDR2 reads YSYEKL. The CDR3 region is CATSRARGNEQFF. The CDR3 nucleotides are TGCGCCACCTCCAGGGCACGGGGGAATGAGCAGTTCTTC.

This clonotype was detected a few times. The gene calls are TRBV12-3 or TRBV12-4 and TRBJ2-5; unclear D gene. CDR3 length: 12 residues. Trimming removed 4 bases from V and 7 bases from J, with 10 bases in between. The chain's CDR3 is CASSYIEGTQYF. The CDR3 DNA reads TGTGCCAGCAGTTATATCGAAGGGACCCAGTACTTC.

The chain couples TRBV7-6 to TRBJ2-1, with D perhaps TRBD2 (6 bases). This CDR3 region has 17 residues. V was trimmed by 2 bases and J by 1 base, leaving 15 bases between them. Germline CDR1 is SGHVS and CDR2 is FNYEAQ. The chain's CDR3 is CASSLTVAGSSYNEQFF. CDR3 in DNA: TGTGCCAGCAGCTTAACCGTCGCCGGGAGTTCCTACAATGAGCAGTTCTTC.

J is TRBJ2-5 and V is TRBV18, with a possible D match to TRBD1 (6 bases). The V end was cut by 3 bases, the J end by 2 bases, with 16 bases between. The germline gives CDR1 KGHSH, CDR2 LQKENI. This CDR3 is 16 amino acids long. The CDR3 protein is CASSPERTAKQETQYF. In DNA, the CDR3 is TGTGCCAGCTCACCGGAACGGACAGCAAAACAAGAGACCCAGTACTTC.

This clonotype occurred a few times. The J gene is TRBJ2-5, the V gene TRBV5-1; D is perhaps TRBD2 (6 bases). Germline CDR1 SGHRS, CDR2 YFSETQ. Trimming took off 0 bases at V and 5 bases at J, with 14 bases between the two ends. The CDR3 has 15 amino acids. The CDR3 region is CASSLVAGMIETQYF. CDR3 DNA: TGCGCCAGCAGCTTGGTTGCGGGGATGATCGAGACCCAGTACTTC.

Only a few counts were recorded for this clonotype. The V gene is TRBV7-9, the J gene TRBJ2-2; no definite D call. V lost 7 bases and J lost 6, with 15 bases in between. The CDR3 consists of 14 residues. Germline V gene lookup returns CDR1 SEHNR and CDR2 FQNEAQ (reference sequence). In DNA form, the CDR3 reads TGTGCCAGCACCCCATACCCTCGTTCCGGGGAGCTGTTTTTT. Translation: CASTPYPRSGELFF. Based on the CDR3 plus reference TRBV7-9 and TRBJ2-2, the full variable domain is DTGVSQNPRHKITKRGQNVTFRCDPISEHNRLYWYRQTLGQGPEFLTYFQNEAQLEKSRLLSDRFSAERPKGSFSTLEIQRTEQGDSAMYLCASTPYPRSGELFFGEGSRLTVL.

The chain recombines TRBV20-1 with TRBJ2-3; D remains ambiguous. The V and J ends lost 3 bases and 2 bases respectively, with 15 bases between them. This CDR3 region has 15 residues. CDR1 and CDR2 (germline): DFQATT, SNEGSKA (reference sequence). The CDR3, as DNA: TGCAGTGCTAGCGGTTGGGCCGGAAACACAGATACGCAGTATTTT. Translated: CSASGWAGNTDTQYF.

This clonotype was observed at least ten times. The chain links TRBV12-3 or TRBV12-4 to TRBJ2-7; tentative D call: TRBD2 (6 bases). The CDR3 has 14 amino acids. Between the trimmed V and J ends, which lost 5 bases and 2 bases, there was a span of 13 bases. The CDR3 sequence: CASSQGLQAYEQYV. DNA for the CDR3: TGTGCCAGCAGTCAGGGACTCCAGGCCTACGAGCAGTACGTC.

A few counts support this clonotype. The chain uses TRBV18 and TRBJ1-1; D is undetermined. Trimming shortened V by 2 bases and J by 1 base, and 14 bases separated the two germline ends. This CDR3 has 16 amino acids. From germline, CDR1 is KGHSH and CDR2 LQKENI. CDR3 loop: CASSPKVGGENTEAFF. The CDR3 nucleotides are TGTGCCAGCTCACCAAAGGTCGGCGGGGAGAACACTGAAGCTTTCTTT.